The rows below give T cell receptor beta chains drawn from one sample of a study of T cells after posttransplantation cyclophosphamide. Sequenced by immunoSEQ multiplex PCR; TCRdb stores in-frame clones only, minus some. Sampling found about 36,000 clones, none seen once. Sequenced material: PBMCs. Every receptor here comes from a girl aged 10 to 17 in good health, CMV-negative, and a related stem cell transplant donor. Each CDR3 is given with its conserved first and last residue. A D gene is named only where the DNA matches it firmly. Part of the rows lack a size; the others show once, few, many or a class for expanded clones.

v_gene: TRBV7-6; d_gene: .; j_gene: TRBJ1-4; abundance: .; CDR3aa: CASSLAPAGSDEKLFF; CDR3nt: TGTGCCAGCAGCTTAGCGCCGGCAGGGTCGGATGAAAAACTGTTTTTT
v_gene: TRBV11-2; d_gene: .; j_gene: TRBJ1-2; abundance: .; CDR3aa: CASSLLKQGYGYTF; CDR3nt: TGTGCCAGCAGCTTACTTAAACAGGGCTATGGCTACACCTTC
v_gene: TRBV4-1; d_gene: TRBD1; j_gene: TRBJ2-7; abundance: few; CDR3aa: CASSQPIQGLNEQYF; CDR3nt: TGCGCCAGCAGCCAACCAATACAGGGGTTGAACGAGCAGTACTTC
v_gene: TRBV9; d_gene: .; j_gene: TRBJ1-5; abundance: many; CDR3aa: CASSVAGTEGQPQHF; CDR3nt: TGTGCCAGCAGCGTAGCTGGTACAGAGGGTCAGCCCCAGCATTTT
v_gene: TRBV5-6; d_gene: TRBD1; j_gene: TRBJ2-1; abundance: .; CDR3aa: CASSLMAGGSYNEQFF; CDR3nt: TGTGCCAGCAGCTTGATGGCAGGGGGCTCCTACAATGAGCAGTTCTTC
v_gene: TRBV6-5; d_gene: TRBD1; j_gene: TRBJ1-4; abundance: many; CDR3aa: CASRGQGGEKLFF; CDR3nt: TGTGCCAGCAGGGGACAGGGGGGCGAAAAACTGTTTTTT
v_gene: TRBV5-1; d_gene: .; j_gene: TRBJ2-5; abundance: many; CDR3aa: CASSSRSAGQETQYF; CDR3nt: TGCGCCAGCAGCTCCCGGTCAGCGGGTCAAGAGACCCAGTACTTC
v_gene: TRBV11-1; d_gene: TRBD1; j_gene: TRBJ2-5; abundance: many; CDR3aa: CASSFRDSQETQYF; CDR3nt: TGTGCCAGCAGCTTCCGGGACAGCCAAGAGACCCAGTACTTC
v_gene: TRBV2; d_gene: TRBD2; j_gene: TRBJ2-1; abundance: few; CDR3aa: CASSGLAVYNEQFF; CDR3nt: TGTGCCAGCAGTGGCCTAGCGGTCTACAATGAGCAGTTCTTC
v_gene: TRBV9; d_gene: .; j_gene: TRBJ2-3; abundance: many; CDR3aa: CASSPQQLRDTQYF; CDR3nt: TGTGCCAGCAGCCCCCAACAGTTACGGGATACGCAGTATTTT
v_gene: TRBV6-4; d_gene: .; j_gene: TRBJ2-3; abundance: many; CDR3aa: CASSSTSTDTQYF; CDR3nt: TGTGCCAGCAGTTCGACTAGCACAGATACGCAGTATTTT
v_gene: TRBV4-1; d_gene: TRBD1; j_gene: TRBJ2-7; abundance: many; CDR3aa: CASSHRRTGFYEQYF; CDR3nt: TGCGCCAGCAGCCACCGAAGGACAGGGTTCTACGAGCAGTACTTC
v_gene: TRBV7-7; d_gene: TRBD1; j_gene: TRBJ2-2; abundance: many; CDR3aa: CASSYRATGGTGELFF; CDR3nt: TGTGCCAGCAGCTACAGAGCCACAGGGGGCACCGGGGAGCTGTTTTTT
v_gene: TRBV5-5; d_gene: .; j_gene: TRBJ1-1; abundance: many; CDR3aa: CASSLAFFGRMNTEAFF; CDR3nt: TGTGCCAGCAGCTTGGCTTTTTTCGGCAGGATGAACACTGAAGCTTTCTTT
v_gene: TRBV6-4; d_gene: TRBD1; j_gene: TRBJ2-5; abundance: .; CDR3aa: CASSPGTGGFETQYF; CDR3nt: TGTGCCAGCAGCCCCGGGACAGGGGGCTTCGAGACCCAGTACTTC
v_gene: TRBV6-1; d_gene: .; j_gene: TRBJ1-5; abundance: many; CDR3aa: CASRWLQPQHF; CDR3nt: TGTGCCAGCAGATGGCTTCAGCCCCAGCATTTT